This T cell receptor beta chain derives from a study of vaccination effects on CD4 cells after COVID-19. Here immunoSEQ multiplex PCR was the method, and the copy in TCRdb shows in-frame clones only, minus some. The sample carries tens of thousands of clones, approximately 79% recorded once. Regarding this clone: No antigen is known for it.

Study results and limitations: Marked clonal contraction was seen in infection- and vaccine-induced clones late after vaccination.

Germline V gives CDR1 SEHNR, CDR2 FQNEAQ (reference sequence). V dropped 5 bases and J dropped 6 bases, with 10 bases sitting between them. The CDR3 extends over 12 amino acids. Before sequencing, viral peptide pools were used by the ViraFEST assay to expand antigen-specific CD4+ T cells. The culture ran for 10 days before CD4+ T cells were isolated. Each person got two doses of an mRNA SARS-CoV-2 vaccine, BNT162b2 or mRNA-1273. On both days 3 and 7, half of the culture medium was replaced with IL-2 medium. The TCR comes from a human donor who received a COVID-19 vaccine. Some clones in this sample may be carry-over from other donors' samples. Sequencing used CD4+ T cells from PBMCs cultured with SARS-CoV-2 spike peptides, obtained after COVID-19 vaccination. The chain employs TRBV7-9 and TRBJ1-2, with D perhaps matching TRBD1 (6 bases). The CDR3 region is CASSAQGDGYTF. In DNA form, the CDR3 reads TGTGCCAGCAGCGCACAGGGAGATGGCTACACCTTC.